This passage covers 19 T cell receptor beta chains from one sample sequenced in a study of patients and donors after allogeneic stem cell transplantation (dated by TCRdb to between 2020 and 2021). Receptors were amplified or captured by RT-PCR. Sequencing used a NextSeq 550. The public reads were quality trimmed at Q25 with fastp and then assembled into clones with MiXCR by TCRdb, keeping productive beta chains. Each CDR3 protein gets just one entry, which takes the most common genes and DNA from the rows behind it. This sample lists roughly 960,000 distinct CDR3 sequences; 15% to 20% were detected once. The ten most abundant clones make up 5% to 6.5% of the sample. The sequencing sample was made of blood, either unsorted or a sorted T cell fraction (not recorded which). Receptor source: a human donor who was either an allogeneic HSCT recipient or a stem cell or donor lymphocyte infusion donor (not recorded which). It is not recorded whose cells these are; they may come from a transplant donor.

This clonotype was counted a few times. The V call is TRBV5-1, the J call TRBJ1-2; 9 nucleotides agree with TRBD1. The V segment lost 5 bases and the J segment 3 bases; nucleotides outside the gene matches: 11. The CDR3 has 16 amino acids. Germline V gene sequence: CDR1 SGHRS, CDR2 YFSETQ. The CDR3 sequence is CASRSETGGLDYGYTF. DNA of the CDR3: TGCGCCAGCAGGTCCGAAACAGGGGGCTTGGACTATGGCTACACCTTC.

This clonotype was seen repeatedly, ten times or more. This chain uses TRBV29-1 with TRBJ2-1; D uncertain. Germline V gives CDR1 SQVTM, CDR2 ANQGSEA. The CDR3 is made up of 12 amino acids. The V gene lost 8 bases and the J gene lost 1 base, with 9 bases spanning the gap. The CDR3 here is CSTRVSYNEQFF. The CDR3 DNA reads TGCAGCACCCGGGTTTCCTACAATGAGCAGTTCTTC.

V and J are TRBV20-1 and TRBJ2-1; D is perhaps TRBD2 (6 bases). CDR3 length equals 14 residues. V gave up 5 bases and J gave up 5 bases, with 16 bases separating them. Germline-derived CDR1 and CDR2 are DFQATT and SNEGSKA (reference sequence). DNA for the CDR3: TGCAGTGCTCGCCGACTAGTGGGCGACAATGAGCAGTTCTTC. It specifies CSARRLVGDNEQFF.

This clonotype appeared a few times. The rearrangement joins TRBV5-4 to TRBJ1-2; 8 positions match TRBD1. In germline, CDR1 is SGHNT, CDR2 YYREEE (reference sequence). Trimming at V came to 2 bases and at J to 6 bases, leaving 6 bases not matched to a gene. The CDR3 is made up of 14 amino acids. The chain's CDR3 is CASSLSTGVNGYTF. The DNA of the CDR3 is TGTGCCAGCAGCTTATCGACAGGGGTCAATGGCTACACCTTC. Looking up the rest from reference TRBV5-4 and TRBJ1-2 gives the full variable domain: ETGVTQSPTHLIKTRGQQVTLRCSSQSGHNTVSWYQQALGQGPQFIFQYYREEENGRGNFPPRFSGLQFPNYSSELNVNALELDDSALYLCASSLSTGVNGYTFGSGTRLTVV.

In its sample, this clonotype was seen a few times. At one boundary the junction diverges from the germline segment, which might be a read error. The rearrangement links TRBV7-9 to TRBJ2-3; TRBD2 agrees at 8 bases. The length of the CDR3 is 15 residues. The germline CDR1 and CDR2 sequences are SEHNR and FQNEAQ (reference sequence). The CDR3 spells CASSSVTSEYFIRGF. DNA for the CDR3: TGTGCCAGCAGCTCCGTGACTAGCGAATACTTTATACGGGGTTTT.

V gene TRBV2 combines with J gene TRBJ2-7; no firm D call. Deletions cut 0 bases from V and 6 bases from J, with 15 bases between. The germline V gene encodes CDR1 SNHLY and CDR2 FYNNEI. The CDR3 length is 15 residues. CDR3 amino acids: CASSEASVPGGEQYF. The CDR3 DNA follows: TGTGCCAGCAGTGAAGCGTCGGTACCCGGTGGCGAGCAGTACTTC. The complete variable domain, with remaining parts taken from reference TRBV2 and TRBJ2-7, reads EPEVTQTPSHQVTQMGQEVILRCVPISNHLYFYWYRQILGQKVEFLVSFYNNEISEKSEIFDDQFSVERPDGSNFTLKIRSTKLEDSAMYFCASSEASVPGGEQYFGPGTRLTVT.

This clonotype was observed a few times. V and J are TRBV6-2 or TRBV6-3 and TRBJ2-3; D assignment may be TRBD1 or TRBD2 (6 bases each). With 0 bases removed from V and 8 bases from J, the gap between germline ends came to 18 bases. Germline CDR1 is MNHEY and CDR2 is SVGEGT. The CDR3 has 16 residues. The CDR3 sequence: CASSYSRGGGSGTQYF. Written as DNA, the CDR3 is TGTGCCAGCAGTTACTCTCGAGGAGGGGGTTCGGGTACGCAGTATTTT.

In this sample, this clonotype turned up a few times. This chain links TRBV5-1 with TRBJ2-1, with 8 bases fitting TRBD1. CDR1 is SGHRS and CDR2 is YFSETQ in the germline V gene. The CDR3 covers 15 residues. V lost 3 bases to trimming and J lost 7 bases; unmatched junction nucleotides: 9. The CDR3 coding sequence is TGCGCCAGCAGCTACGGACAGGGCCAGGGAAATGAGCAGTTCTTC. Translating it yields CASSYGQGQGNEQFF.

The sample holds many counts of this clonotype. V gene TRBV12-3 or TRBV12-4 combines with J gene TRBJ2-5; maybe TRBD1 (6 bases). The CDR3 loop spans 14 amino acids. The V and J ends lost 4 bases and 5 bases respectively, with 14 bases between them. The CDR3 reads CASSSHNRVETQYF. The CDR3 region has the DNA TGTGCCAGCAGTTCTCATAACAGGGTTGAGACCCAGTACTTC.

The chain employs TRBV5-8 and TRBJ1-4; no reliable D call. Trimming stripped 0 bases from V and 4 bases from J, with 7 bases between. Germline V gene lookup returns CDR1 SGHTS and CDR2 YDEGEE. There are 14 residues in the CDR3. CDR3 loop: CASSLGLSNEKLFF. CDR3 nucleotides: TGTGCCAGCAGCTTGGGTCTGAGTAATGAAAAACTGTTTTTT.

The sample holds a few counts of this clonotype. V is TRBV5-1 and J is TRBJ1-1, with TRBD1 matching 8 bases. CDR1 and CDR2 from the germline V gene are SGHRS and YFSETQ. The V segment lost 3 bases and the J segment 1 base; nucleotides outside the gene matches: 8. This CDR3 has 16 residues. This CDR3 reads CASSWQGALGNTEAFF. The CDR3, as DNA: TGCGCCAGCAGCTGGCAGGGGGCTTTGGGGAACACTGAAGCTTTCTTT.

The chain joins TRBV12-3 or TRBV12-4 to TRBJ1-1; D uncertain. The V and J ends lost 7 bases and 8 bases respectively, with 8 bases between them. The CDR3 is 10 amino acids. The CDR3 loop is CASILGEAFF. Written as DNA, the CDR3 is TGTGCCAGCATCTTAGGGGAAGCTTTCTTT.

This clonotype was found many times. CDR3 protein: CSATTAGTANYGYTF. For the CDR3, the DNA is TGCAGTGCTACCACCGCCGGGACAGCTAACTATGGCTACACCTTC. The chain carries TRBV20-1 and TRBJ1-2, with 7 bases that match TRBD1. Germline CDR1 DFQATT, CDR2 SNEGSKA (reference sequence). V shed 4 bases, J shed 0 bases, and the junction held 8 bases outside the gene matches. CDR3 length: 15 residues.

The chain combines TRBV7-9 with TRBJ1-1; D is possibly TRBD1 (6 bases). This CDR3 spans 14 amino acids. V was shortened by 5 bases and J by 3 bases, with 13 bases between the two germline ends. Germline lookup yields CDR1 SEHNR and CDR2 FQNEAQ (reference sequence). This CDR3 reads CASSPTGRHTEAFF. The CDR3 DNA follows: TGTGCCAGCAGCCCAACAGGGAGGCACACTGAAGCTTTCTTT.

This chain uses TRBV27 with TRBJ2-3; D is unresolved. This CDR3 contains 13 residues. Germline-derived CDR1 and CDR2 are MNHEY and SMNVEV (reference sequence). V lost 10 bases to trimming and J lost 1 base, with 12 bases between them. CDR3 in amino acids: CATGPAGTDTQYF. The CDR3 nucleotides read TGTGCCACCGGGCCGGCCGGCACAGATACGCAGTATTTT.

In this sample, this clonotype turned up a few times. V gene TRBV4-2 combines with J gene TRBJ2-1; perhaps D is TRBD1 or TRBD2 (5 bases each). The V and J ends lost 6 bases and 5 bases respectively, with 14 bases between them. The length of the CDR3 is 14 residues. The germline gives CDR1 LGHNA, CDR2 YNFKEQ. The chain's CDR3 is CASSPRVGDNEQFF. CDR3 sequence (DNA): TGTGCCAGCAGTCCCAGGGTGGGGGACAATGAGCAGTTCTTC.

The table lists this clonotype with a few counts. The CDR3 DNA reads TGTGCCAGTACAGGGGAACAAGAGACCCAGTACTTC. This sequence encodes CASTGEQETQYF. The chain is built from TRBV2 and TRBJ2-5, with 7 bases identical to TRBD1. The germline V gene encodes CDR1 SNHLY and CDR2 FYNNEI. CDR3 length: 12 residues. J lost 2 bases, V lost 9 bases, and 3 bases had no gene match.

The chain couples TRBV7-9 to TRBJ1-1; the D is unclear. CDR1 and CDR2 from the germline V gene are SEHNR and FQNEAQ (reference sequence). Trimming pared 5 bases from V and 4 bases from J, leaving 14 bases between. This CDR3 is 14 amino acids long. The CDR3 DNA sequence: TGTGCCAGCAGCCGACGGGCGAGCGGCACTGAAGCTTTCTTT. Amino acid sequence: CASSRRASGTEAFF.

This clonotype was observed a handful of times. The genes are TRBV24-1 and TRBJ1-5, with 7 bases aligning to TRBD1. CDR1 KGHDR and CDR2 SFDVKD come from the germline V gene. V shed 3 bases and J 3 bases; nucleotides not matched to a gene: 1. There are 14 residues in the CDR3. CDR3 sequence: CATSDGTANQPQHF. As DNA, the CDR3 is TGTGCCACCAGTGATGGGACAGCCAATCAGCCCCAGCATTTT.